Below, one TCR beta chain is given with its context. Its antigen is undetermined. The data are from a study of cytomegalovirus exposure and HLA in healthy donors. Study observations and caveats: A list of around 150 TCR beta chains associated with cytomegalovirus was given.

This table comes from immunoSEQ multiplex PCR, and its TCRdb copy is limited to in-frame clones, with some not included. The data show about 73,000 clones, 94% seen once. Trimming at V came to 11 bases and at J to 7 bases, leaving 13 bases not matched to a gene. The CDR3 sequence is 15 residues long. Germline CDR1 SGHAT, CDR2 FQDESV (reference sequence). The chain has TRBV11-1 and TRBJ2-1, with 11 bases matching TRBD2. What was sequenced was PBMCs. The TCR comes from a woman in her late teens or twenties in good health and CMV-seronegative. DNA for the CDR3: TGTGCCGTCAGCTCACTAGCGGGAGTACCTAATGAGCAGTTCTTC. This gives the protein CAVSSLAGVPNEQFF.